This is a list of T cell receptor beta chains from one sample in a study of blood T cell repertoires in COVID-19. The assay was immunoSEQ multiplex PCR, and TCRdb's table has in-frame clones only and misses some. The data contain some 66,000 clones, around 84% of them singletons. Sequencing used peripheral blood. The receptors were sampled from a man between 50 and 59 years old with active COVID-19. CDR3s include the opening cysteine and the closing phenylalanine or tryptophan. Fields, in order: V gene, clone size, D gene, J gene, CDR3 DNA, CDR3 protein. D genes are given only for firm matches. Clone size appears in some rows only: once, few, many, or a class for an expanded clone.

V gene: TRBV28
clone size: .
D gene: .
J gene: TRBJ1-5
CDR3 DNA: TGTGCCAGCAGTTTATGGCTTCGGGTCAGCAATCAGCCCCAGCATTTT
CDR3 protein: CASSLWLRVSNQPQHF

V gene: TRBV25-1
clone size: .
D gene: .
J gene: TRBJ1-1
CDR3 DNA: TGTGCCAGCAGTCCCCCAGGATCTGAAGCTTTCTTT
CDR3 protein: CASSPPGSEAFF

V gene: TRBV7-8
clone size: .
D gene: .
J gene: TRBJ1-6
CDR3 DNA: TGTGCCAGCAGCTTACAAGCAGGGAACTCACCCCTCCACTTT
CDR3 protein: CASSLQAGNSPLHF

V gene: TRBV6-5
clone size: .
D gene: .
J gene: TRBJ2-1
CDR3 DNA: TGTGCCAGCAGTTTTCGGGACACCACCTACAATGAGCAGTTCTTC
CDR3 protein: CASSFRDTTYNEQFF

V gene: TRBV5-1
clone size: .
D gene: TRBD2
J gene: TRBJ2-5
CDR3 DNA: TGCGCCAGCAGCTTGGGCGGGGGGGCCTCAGAGACCCAGTACTTC
CDR3 protein: CASSLGGGASETQYF

V gene: TRBV10-2
clone size: once
D gene: TRBD2
J gene: TRBJ2-1
CDR3 DNA: TGCGCCAGCAGACTAGCGGGGGGGCCCAACAATGAGCAGTTCTTC
CDR3 protein: CASRLAGGPNNEQFF

V gene: TRBV5-4
clone size: .
D gene: TRBD2
J gene: TRBJ2-7
CDR3 DNA: TGTGCCAGCAGCCCCAAGACTGCTTGGAACGCTAGCGGTGGCTACGAGCAGTACTTC
CDR3 protein: CASSPKTAWNASGGYEQYF

V gene: TRBV29-1
clone size: .
D gene: TRBD2
J gene: TRBJ2-3
CDR3 DNA: TGCAGCGTTAAGGGATGGACTAGCGGGAGTACGGATACGCAGTATTTT
CDR3 protein: CSVKGWTSGSTDTQYF

V gene: TRBV11-3
clone size: .
D gene: TRBD1
J gene: TRBJ1-2
CDR3 DNA: TGTGCCAGCAGCAAAGACAGGGGGCTTGGCTACACCTTC
CDR3 protein: CASSKDRGLGYTF

V gene: TRBV19
clone size: .
D gene: TRBD1
J gene: TRBJ1-5
CDR3 DNA: TGTGCCAGTAGTGACAGGGGATCGAGCAATCAGCCCCAGCATTTT
CDR3 protein: CASSDRGSSNQPQHF

V gene: TRBV5-6
clone size: .
D gene: .
J gene: TRBJ2-3
CDR3 DNA: TGTGCCAGCAGCTTGACCAGTGCAGATACGCAGTATTTT
CDR3 protein: CASSLTSADTQYF

V gene: TRBV24-1
clone size: .
D gene: .
J gene: TRBJ2-3
CDR3 DNA: TGTGCCACCAGTGACCACTACACAGATACGCAGTATTTT
CDR3 protein: CATSDHYTDTQYF

V gene: TRBV7-9
clone size: once
D gene: .
J gene: TRBJ2-7
CDR3 DNA: TGTGCCAGCAGCTTAGTAGCCGGAACCTACGAGCAGTACTTC
CDR3 protein: CASSLVAGTYEQYF

V gene: TRBV13
clone size: .
D gene: .
J gene: TRBJ1-1
CDR3 DNA: TGTGCCAGCAGCTTAGTGCCGGAGCCGAACACTGAAGCTTTCTTT
CDR3 protein: CASSLVPEPNTEAFF

V gene: TRBV5-1
clone size: .
D gene: .
J gene: TRBJ1-1
CDR3 DNA: TGCGCCAGCAGCCAGACTAACACTGAAGCTTTCTTT
CDR3 protein: CASSQTNTEAFF

V gene: TRBV5-1
clone size: .
D gene: TRBD1
J gene: TRBJ2-2
CDR3 DNA: TGCGCCAGCAGCACGACCGGGACAGTAAACACCGGGGAGCTGTTTTTT
CDR3 protein: CASSTTGTVNTGELFF

V gene: TRBV14
clone size: .
D gene: TRBD2
J gene: TRBJ2-5
CDR3 DNA: TGTGCCAGCAGCCGAAGACTAGCCGAGACCCAGTACTTC
CDR3 protein: CASSRRLAETQYF

V gene: TRBV13
clone size: .
D gene: .
J gene: TRBJ2-2
CDR3 DNA: TGTGCCAGCAGCTTAGGCCTAATTACGGCGGGATTGGACACCGGGGAGCTGTTTTTT
CDR3 protein: CASSLGLITAGLDTGELFF

V gene: TRBV20-1
clone size: .
D gene: .
J gene: TRBJ1-4
CDR3 DNA: TGCAGTGCTAGGGCACAATTAACCCATTTTTTT
CDR3 protein: CSARAQLTHFF

V gene: TRBV7-9
clone size: .
D gene: .
J gene: TRBJ1-5
CDR3 DNA: TGTGCCAGCAGCTCATTGGGGGGAGGGAATCAGCCCCAGCATTTT
CDR3 protein: CASSSLGGGNQPQHF

V gene: TRBV6-1
clone size: .
D gene: TRBD2
J gene: TRBJ2-7
CDR3 DNA: TGTGCCAGCAGTGAGCGGGGTAGCGGGGGGCTCCGACGATCCGAGCAGTACTTC
CDR3 protein: CASSERGSGGLRRSEQYF

V gene: TRBV11-3
clone size: .
D gene: TRBD1
J gene: TRBJ2-1
CDR3 DNA: TGTGCCAGCAGCCCAGGGACAGGGTGGAGCAATGAGCAGTTCTTC
CDR3 protein: CASSPGTGWSNEQFF

V gene: TRBV5-1
clone size: .
D gene: .
J gene: TRBJ2-1
CDR3 DNA: TGCGCCAGCAGCCCGGGCAGGGCCGCCTACAATGAGCAGTTCTTC
CDR3 protein: CASSPGRAAYNEQFF

V gene: TRBV19
clone size: few
D gene: TRBD1
J gene: TRBJ1-3
CDR3 DNA: TGTGCCAGTAGTACAGGGGGCTCTGGAAACACCATATATTTT
CDR3 protein: CASSTGGSGNTIYF

V gene: TRBV20-1
clone size: .
D gene: TRBD1
J gene: TRBJ2-2
CDR3 DNA: TGCAGTGCTAGTTCTAGGGGGCTCACCGGGGAGCTGTTTTTT
CDR3 protein: CSASSRGLTGELFF

V gene: TRBV29-1
clone size: .
D gene: .
J gene: TRBJ1-1
CDR3 DNA: TGCAGCGCAGAGGTGGGTTTCGTGGACACTGAAGCTTTCTTT
CDR3 protein: CSAEVGFVDTEAFF

V gene: TRBV6-1
clone size: .
D gene: .
J gene: TRBJ1-3
CDR3 DNA: TGTGCCAGCAGTGACAGTCCCCCGGGAAACACCATATATTTT
CDR3 protein: CASSDSPPGNTIYF

V gene: TRBV19
clone size: .
D gene: .
J gene: TRBJ1-6
CDR3 DNA: TGTGCCAGTAGCAGAAGGGAGCGGGGTTACAATTCACCCCTCCACTTT
CDR3 protein: CASSRRERGYNSPLHF

V gene: TRBV5-4
clone size: .
D gene: TRBD2
J gene: TRBJ2-7
CDR3 DNA: TGTGCCAGCAGCTTTGCGGGGGGAACTACGGAGCAGTACTTC
CDR3 protein: CASSFAGGTTEQYF

V gene: TRBV19
clone size: .
D gene: .
J gene: TRBJ1-1
CDR3 DNA: TGTGCCAGTAGTATAGAGGGGCGACAGCCAACTGAAGCTTTCTTT
CDR3 protein: CASSIEGRQPTEAFF

V gene: TRBV5-1
clone size: .
D gene: TRBD2
J gene: TRBJ2-1
CDR3 DNA: TGCGCCAGCAGTCCATCCATCGGGACTAGCGGTTACAATGAGCAGTTCTTC
CDR3 protein: CASSPSIGTSGYNEQFF

V gene: TRBV29-1
clone size: .
D gene: TRBD1
J gene: TRBJ2-1
CDR3 DNA: TGCAGCGTCACAGGGGACCGTGAGCAGTTCTTC
CDR3 protein: CSVTGDREQFF

V gene: TRBV3-1/TRBV3-2
clone size: .
D gene: .
J gene: TRBJ2-2
CDR3 DNA: TGTGCCAGCAGCCAAGGACTCCCGAACACCGGGGAGCTGTTTTTT
CDR3 protein: CASSQGLPNTGELFF

V gene: TRBV7-8
clone size: .
D gene: TRBD2
J gene: TRBJ2-7
CDR3 DNA: TGTGCCAGCAGCCTAAGGCCCAGCGGGGCCAGCTCCTACGAGCAGTACTTC
CDR3 protein: CASSLRPSGASSYEQYF

V gene: TRBV6-5
clone size: .
D gene: .
J gene: TRBJ1-4
CDR3 DNA: TGTGCCAGCAGGAGGACTACTAATGAAAAACTGTTTTTT
CDR3 protein: CASRRTTNEKLFF

V gene: TRBV4-2
clone size: .
D gene: .
J gene: TRBJ1-1
CDR3 DNA: TGTGCCAGCAGCCAAGATGGGGCAGGTGGGGCTTTCTTT
CDR3 protein: CASSQDGAGGAFF

V gene: TRBV7-9
clone size: few
D gene: .
J gene: TRBJ1-3
CDR3 DNA: TGTGCCAGCAGCCTCCATCAGGGTTCCTCTGGAAACACCATATATTTT
CDR3 protein: CASSLHQGSSGNTIYF

V gene: TRBV6-5
clone size: .
D gene: .
J gene: TRBJ1-4
CDR3 DNA: TGTGCCAGCAGCAACTACGGGGGGTCCAATGAAAAACTGTTTTTT
CDR3 protein: CASSNYGGSNEKLFF

V gene: TRBV18
clone size: .
D gene: .
J gene: TRBJ2-1
CDR3 DNA: TGTGCCAGCTCACCCACTCGGAGCTCCTACAATGAGCAGTTCTTC
CDR3 protein: CASSPTRSSYNEQFF

V gene: TRBV2
clone size: .
D gene: .
J gene: TRBJ2-3
CDR3 DNA: TGTGCCAGCAGTGTCAACAGGGCCGGTGATACGCAGTATTTT
CDR3 protein: CASSVNRAGDTQYF

V gene: TRBV6-5
clone size: once
D gene: TRBD1
J gene: TRBJ1-6
CDR3 DNA: TGTGCCAGCAGTTACGGACAGGGTGGGAATTCACCCCTCCACTTT
CDR3 protein: CASSYGQGGNSPLHF

V gene: TRBV28
clone size: .
D gene: .
J gene: TRBJ2-1
CDR3 DNA: TGTGCCAGCAGTTCCCCGACATTGGCCCCCGAGCAGTTCTTC
CDR3 protein: CASSSPTLAPEQFF

V gene: TRBV7-9
clone size: .
D gene: .
J gene: TRBJ1-3
CDR3 DNA: TGTGCCAGCAGCTTAGCGGAAGGGGCTGGGAACACCATATATTTT
CDR3 protein: CASSLAEGAGNTIYF

V gene: TRBV7-9
clone size: .
D gene: .
J gene: TRBJ2-3
CDR3 DNA: TGTGCCAGCAGTTACGGACACAGCACAGATACGCAGTATTTT
CDR3 protein: CASSYGHSTDTQYF

V gene: TRBV2
clone size: .
D gene: .
J gene: TRBJ2-2
CDR3 DNA: TGTGCCAGCAACCCTAATATCGGGGAGCTGTTTTTT
CDR3 protein: CASNPNIGELFF

V gene: TRBV10-1
clone size: .
D gene: TRBD1
J gene: TRBJ1-4
CDR3 DNA: TGCGCCAGCAGTGAGATCTCCGGGACAGCAGCAACTAATGAAAAACTGTTTTTT
CDR3 protein: CASSEISGTAATNEKLFF

V gene: TRBV2
clone size: .
D gene: TRBD1
J gene: TRBJ1-2
CDR3 DNA: TGTGCCAGCAGTAACAGGGGAAGCTATGGCTACACCTTC
CDR3 protein: CASSNRGSYGYTF

V gene: TRBV9
clone size: .
D gene: TRBD2
J gene: TRBJ2-3
CDR3 DNA: TGTGCCAGCAGCCACGGCCTAGCGGGGGGTGGGGCAGATACGCAGTATTTT
CDR3 protein: CASSHGLAGGGADTQYF

V gene: TRBV5-1
clone size: once
D gene: .
J gene: TRBJ2-3
CDR3 DNA: TGCGCCAGCAGCCCACGACTCTCGCGGGGTAGCACAGATACGCAGTATTTT
CDR3 protein: CASSPRLSRGSTDTQYF

V gene: TRBV6-1
clone size: .
D gene: .
J gene: TRBJ2-7
CDR3 DNA: TGTGCCAGCAGTGATGAGGGATACGGGTACGAGCAGTACTTC
CDR3 protein: CASSDEGYGYEQYF

V gene: TRBV28
clone size: .
D gene: .
J gene: TRBJ2-3
CDR3 DNA: TGTGCCAGCAGTTTAGCTGGGACTCCTACAGATACGCAGTATTTT
CDR3 protein: CASSLAGTPTDTQYF

V gene: TRBV6-5
clone size: .
D gene: .
J gene: TRBJ2-1
CDR3 DNA: TGTGCCAGCAGTTACGACAGGAGCTCCTACAATGAGCAGTTCTTC
CDR3 protein: CASSYDRSSYNEQFF